This entry lists 24 T cell receptor beta chains sequenced from one sample in a study of T cells in Graves' hyperthyroidism and ophthalmopathy. Authors of the study amplified TCR beta CDR3 regions from RNA transcripts. The TCR CDR3 was amplified in a first-round RT-PCR using the HTBI primer set. TCRdb passed the multiplex PCR reads through MiXCR, listing each CDR3 protein once. The top ten clones hold roughly 3.3% of a sample with about 600,000 distinct CDR3 sequences, approximately 15% of them seen once. The material sequenced was blood. Receptors originate from a woman in her 40s with Graves' ophthalmopathy.

This clonotype appeared many times. The CDR3 sequence: CASSHGQPSLAQYF. In nucleotides, the CDR3 is TGTGCCAGCAGCCATGGACAACCCTCACTCGCGCAGTATTTT. This chain joins TRBV3-1 and TRBJ2-3, with a weak D call TRBD1 (5 bases). Between the trimmed V and J ends, which lost 3 bases and 10 bases, there was a span of 17 bases. The germline V gene has CDR1 LGHDT and CDR2 YNNKEL (reference sequence). The CDR3 consists of 14 residues.

The sample holds many counts of this clonotype. The chain is built from TRBV3-1 and TRBJ2-1, with 11 bases that match TRBD2. The CDR3 runs to 18 residues. CDR1 is LGHDT, CDR2 YNNKEL, per germline (reference sequence). V shed 5 bases, J shed 3 bases, and the junction held 12 bases outside the gene matches. CDR3 in amino acids: CASSSPLGTSGNYNEQFF. In DNA, the CDR3 is TGTGCCAGCAGCTCGCCACTCGGGACTAGCGGTAACTACAATGAGCAGTTCTTC.

The J gene is TRBJ1-2, the V gene TRBV10-3; no clear D gene. CDR1 and CDR2 from the germline V gene are ENHRY and SYGVKD. V was trimmed by 4 bases and J by 10 bases, leaving 16 bases between them. The CDR3 is made up of 13 amino acids. DNA of the CDR3: TGTGCCATCAGTGGGCGGAATAGGACGGTCTACACCTTC. This translates into CAISGRNRTVYTF.

The chain employs TRBV14 and TRBJ2-1; 10 bases match TRBD1. The CDR3 has 16 amino acids. From germline, CDR1 is SGHDN and CDR2 FVKESK. V shed 4 bases, J shed 6 bases, and the junction held 9 bases outside the gene matches. The CDR3 loop is CASSRSGTGARNEQFF. The CDR3 DNA reads TGTGCCAGCAGCCGCTCGGGGACAGGGGCTCGCAATGAGCAGTTCTTC.

This clonotype was found a few times. The rearrangement links TRBV6-5 to TRBJ1-1, with D uncertain. V was cut by 0 bases and J by 5 bases, with 13 bases left in between. The CDR3 length is 15 residues. The germline V gene has CDR1 MNHEY and CDR2 SVGAGI. The CDR3 reads CASSYSPSLETEAFF. CDR3 sequence (DNA): TGTGCCAGCAGTTACTCCCCCTCTCTGGAAACTGAAGCTTTCTTT.

This clonotype was seen at least ten times. This chain links TRBV6-1 with TRBJ1-5; TRBD1 might be the D (6 bases). Per germline, CDR1 MNHNS and CDR2 SASEGT. This CDR3 is 15 amino acids long. The germline V and J ends were trimmed by 6 bases and 1 base, with 13 bases remaining between them. Written as DNA, the CDR3 is TGTGCCAGCAGCTGGGGGCGCGGAAGCAATCAGCCCCAGCATTTT. Translated, it gives CASSWGRGSNQPQHF.

V usage is TRBV10-1 and J usage is TRBJ2-7, with D possibly TRBD2 on 8 matching bases. The CDR3 runs to 16 residues. With 7 bases removed from V and 3 bases from J, the gap between germline ends came to 22 bases. CDR1 is WNHNN and CDR2 is SYGVQD in the germline V gene (reference sequence). The CDR3 spells CASIPGGQGVYYEQYF. The DNA for the CDR3 is TGCGCCAGCATCCCGGGAGGGCAGGGGGTGTACTACGAGCAGTACTTC.

The chain recombines TRBV25-1 with TRBJ2-3, with TRBD2 as a possible D gene (7 bases). The CDR3 is 15 residues long. Trimming cost V 9 bases and J 3 bases, with 19 bases left between them. Germline lookup yields CDR1 MGHDK and CDR2 SYGVNS. CDR3 amino acids: CASHPEGGATDTQYF. CDR3 DNA sequence: TGTGCCAGTCACCCGGAGGGGGGGGCGACAGATACGCAGTATTTT.

This clonotype has ten or more counts. The rearrangement uses TRBV2 and TRBJ2-2; D might be TRBD1 or TRBD2, each matching 5 bases. CDR1 and CDR2 from the germline V gene are SNHLY and FYNNEI. V was clipped by 6 bases and J by 0 bases, with 8 bases between them. There are 14 residues in the CDR3. The CDR3 DNA sequence: TGTGCCAGCAGCCGGGACCCGAACACCGGGGAGCTGTTTTTT. It translates to CASSRDPNTGELFF.

This clonotype came up many times. V is TRBV7-9 and J is TRBJ1-2, with D uncertain. The CDR3 runs to 14 residues. Per germline, CDR1 SEHNR and CDR2 FQNEAQ (reference sequence). Trimming removed 3 bases at V and 4 bases at J, with 12 bases between. The DNA for the CDR3 is TGTGCCAGCAGCTTGACCCTCACGGGCTATGGCTACACCTTC. Translated, it gives CASSLTLTGYGYTF.

The chain is built from TRBV27 and TRBJ1-6; 9 positions match TRBD1. Trimming took 4 bases from V and 7 from J; bases not matched to a gene: 5. Germline lookup yields CDR1 MNHEY and CDR2 SMNVEV (reference sequence). This CDR3 is built from 15 residues. The CDR3 is CASSSGQGINSPLHF. CDR3 bases: TGTGCCAGCAGTTCCGGACAGGGGATCAATTCACCCCTCCACTTT.

This clonotype was recorded many times. The CDR3 region has the DNA TGTGCCAGCAGCCTCGACAGGCACAATGAGCAGTTCTTC. Amino acid sequence: CASSLDRHNEQFF. This chain connects TRBV28 to TRBJ2-1; D is perhaps TRBD1 (6 bases). CDR1 is MDHEN and CDR2 is SYDVKM in the germline V gene. This CDR3 is 13 amino acids long. V shed 6 bases and J shed 5 bases, with 11 bases lying between them. Supplemented by reference TRBV28 and TRBJ2-1, the full variable domain reads DVKVTQSSRYLVKRTGEKVFLECVQDMDHENMFWYRQDPGLGLRLIYFSYDVKMKEKGDIPEGYSVSREKKERFSLILESASTNQTSMYLCASSLDRHNEQFFGPGTRLTVL.

The chain is built from TRBV30 and TRBJ1-3; weak D call: TRBD1 (5 bases). Per the germline V gene, CDR1 is GTSNPN and CDR2 is SVGIG (reference sequence). This CDR3 has 14 amino acids. With 0 bases removed from V and 16 bases from J, the gap between germline ends came to 22 bases. The DNA for the CDR3 is TGTGCCTGGAGTGTAACCCTCCCGCCGGGACCTTGCTATTTT. Residues: CAWSVTLPPGPCYF.

The chain is built from TRBV19 and TRBJ2-7; D is unclear. Germline CDR1 and CDR2: LNHDA and SQIVND (reference sequence). The V gene lost 0 bases and the J gene lost 1 base, with 4 bases spanning the gap. This CDR3 contains 13 residues. As DNA, the CDR3 is TGTGCCAGTAGTATAGATCTATCCTACGAGCAGTACTTC. Protein: CASSIDLSYEQYF.

This clonotype was counted between two and nine times. V gene TRBV6-2 or TRBV6-3 combines with J gene TRBJ2-1; D not certain. Germline CDR1 and CDR2: MNHEY and SVGEGT. V lost 7 bases, J lost 8 bases, and 21 bases lay in between. CDR3 length equals 15 residues. The CDR3: CASTLQWGFFDEQFF. The CDR3 DNA reads TGTGCCAGCACCCTACAGTGGGGATTTTTCGATGAGCAGTTCTTC.

The rearrangement uses TRBV12-3 or TRBV12-4 and TRBJ1-5, with D tentatively TRBD1 (5 bases). This CDR3 has 12 amino acids. Deletions cut 0 bases from V and 14 bases from J, with 11 bases between. The CDR3 sequence: CASSLAAGSKHF. CDR3 coding DNA: TGTGCCAGCAGTTTAGCGGCAGGGAGCAAGCATTTT.

The chain links TRBV28 to TRBJ1-3, with D uncertain. This CDR3 has 13 residues. V was cut by 6 bases and J by 3 bases, with 9 bases left in between. Germline-derived CDR1 and CDR2 are MDHEN and SYDVKM. As DNA, the CDR3 is TGTGCCAGCAGACGCACGATTGGAAACACCATATATTTT. This encodes CASRRTIGNTIYF.

This clonotype was detected many times. This chain joins TRBV30 and TRBJ2-1; 8 bases map to TRBD2. Unmatched junction bases numbered 0, after V lost 0 bases and J lost 2 bases. Germline V gives CDR1 GTSNPN, CDR2 SVGIG (reference sequence). The length of the CDR3 is 14 residues. CDR3 coding DNA: TGTGCCTGGAGTGTCGGGGGGGCCTACAATGAGCAGTTCTTC. It encodes CAWSVGGAYNEQFF. Based on the CDR3 plus reference TRBV30 and TRBJ2-1, the full variable domain is SQTIHQWPATLVQPVGSPLSLECTVEGTSNPNLYWYRQAAGRGLQLLFYSVGIGQISSEVPQNLSASRPQDRQFILSSKKLLLSDSGFYLCAWSVGGAYNEQFFGPGTRLTVL.

In this sample, this clonotype turned up many times. The chain links TRBV28 to TRBJ1-5, with TRBD1 matching 7 bases. The trim removed 4 bases at V and 7 bases at J, leaving 7 bases unmatched. In germline, CDR1 is MDHEN, CDR2 SYDVKM. The CDR3 totals 14 residues. This CDR3 reads CASSSRQGGQPQHF. The CDR3, as DNA: TGTGCCAGCAGTTCCCGACAGGGCGGGCAGCCCCAGCATTTT. The variable domain in full, completed from reference TRBV28 and TRBJ1-5, reads DVKVTQSSRYLVKRTGEKVFLECVQDMDHENMFWYRQDPGLGLRLIYFSYDVKMKEKGDIPEGYSVSREKKERFSLILESASTNQTSMYLCASSSRQGGQPQHFGDGTRLSIL.

The V call is TRBV28, the J call TRBJ1-4; TRBD1 agrees at 7 bases. The CDR3 spans 13 residues. The V gene's germline CDR1 is MDHEN and CDR2 SYDVKM. V shed 11 bases, J shed 8 bases, and the junction held 11 bases outside the gene matches. CDR3 nucleotide sequence: TGTGCCGGGTCCCGGGACAGTCAAGAAAAACTGTTTTTT. It translates to CAGSRDSQEKLFF.

Only one count was recorded for this clonotype. The genes are TRBV12-3 or TRBV12-4 and TRBJ1-1; D gene unclear. The CDR3 spans 15 residues. V dropped 7 bases and J dropped 1 base, with 16 bases sitting between them. The CDR3 protein is CASTLKYTKNTEAFF. The CDR3 region has the DNA TGTGCCAGCACCCTTAAGTACACCAAGAACACTGAAGCTTTCTTT.

This clonotype has a handful of counts. The rearrangement uses TRBV4-1 and TRBJ1-6; D might be TRBD1 (5 bases). V gave up 1 base and J gave up 6 bases, with 13 bases separating them. This CDR3 has 16 residues. Germline CDR1 MGHRA, CDR2 YSYEKL. The CDR3 region is CASSQAGEGINSPLHF. CDR3 bases: TGCGCCAGCAGCCAAGCCGGGGAGGGGATTAATTCACCCCTCCACTTT.

The genes are TRBV5-1 and TRBJ2-4, with a weak D call TRBD1 (6 bases). Looked up from germline, CDR1 is SGHRS and CDR2 is YFSETQ. V was pared by 4 bases and J by 2 bases, with 10 bases between. The CDR3 totals 14 residues. CDR3 in amino acids: CASSKQGTKNIQYF. The DNA for the CDR3 is TGCGCCAGCAGCAAACAGGGAACCAAAAACATTCAGTACTTC.

The table lists this clonotype with a few counts. CDR3 nucleotide sequence: TGCAGTGCTAGATCTTTCTCGGGACAGATTGGCTATGGCTACACCTTC. It codes for CSARSFSGQIGYGYTF. This chain connects TRBV20-1 to TRBJ1-2; TRBD1 agrees at 7 bases. This CDR3 contains 16 residues. The V and J ends lost 2 bases and 4 bases, in that order; junction bases with no gene match: 13. In germline, CDR1 is DFQATT, CDR2 SNEGSKA (reference sequence).